This TCR beta chain was recorded in a study of technical replicates of blood from several donors. Per the germline V gene, CDR1 is MDHEN and CDR2 is SYDVKM. The CDR3 spans 18 residues. After removal of 3 bases from V and 5 bases from J, the junction contained 14 bases not matched to a gene. Method: immunoSEQ multiplex PCR; TCRdb's copy keeps in-frame clones and lacks some. The sample includes roughly 100,000 clones, 85% to 95% of them seen just once. The clonotype comes from a human donor in good health. Sequencing was performed on T cells isolated from PBMCs. This chain uses TRBV28 with TRBJ2-1, with TRBD2 matching over 9 bases. This CDR3 reads CASSFPPDSSGVDNEQFF. The CDR3 DNA sequence: TGTGCCAGCAGTTTTCCCCCCGATTCTAGCGGGGTAGACAATGAGCAGTTCTTC.